This T cell receptor beta chain was recovered during a study of breast tumors, draining lymph nodes, adjacent tissues. The CDR3 has 15 residues. In germline, CDR1 is SEHNR, CDR2 FQNEAQ (reference sequence). V was pared by 5 bases and J by 4 bases, with 5 bases of the junction left unmatched. TCRdb processed the multiplex PCR reads anew with MiXCR; each CDR3 protein has one entry. The sample carries 200,000 to 250,000 distinct CDR3 sequences, less than 40% recorded once. This clonotype came up many times. What it recognizes is unknown. Whole-study findings and limits: Compared with basal-like, luminal-like tumors shared significantly more repertoire with nontumor tissue. Data fit most tumor T cells coming from lymph node, expanding in tumor.

Axillary draining lymph nodes of breast cancer patients supplied the node samples. Material: axillary lymph node tissue. The V and J genes are TRBV7-9 and TRBJ2-3; 11 bases are a match to TRBD2. The TCR sequence derives from a female donor with breast cancer. Some clones in this sample may be carry-over from other donors' samples. As DNA, the CDR3 is TGTGCCAGCAGCCTAACTAGCGGGAGTGCAGATACGCAGTATTTT. Its protein is CASSLTSGSADTQYF.